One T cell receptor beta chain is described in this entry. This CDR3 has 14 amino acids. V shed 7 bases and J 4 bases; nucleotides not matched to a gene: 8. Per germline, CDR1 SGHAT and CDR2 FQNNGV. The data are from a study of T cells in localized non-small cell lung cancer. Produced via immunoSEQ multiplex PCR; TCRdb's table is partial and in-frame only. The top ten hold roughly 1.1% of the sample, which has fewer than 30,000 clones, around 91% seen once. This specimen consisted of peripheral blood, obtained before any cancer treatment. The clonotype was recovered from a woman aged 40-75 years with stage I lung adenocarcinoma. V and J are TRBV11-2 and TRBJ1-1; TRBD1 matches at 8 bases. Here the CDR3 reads CASTPGGVGTEAFF. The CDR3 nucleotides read TGTGCCAGCACCCCAGGGGGCGTGGGCACTGAAGCTTTCTTT.